The 2 T cell receptor beta chains listed next were all sequenced from one sample in a study of tumor-infiltrating lymphocytes in primary liver carcinoma. Total RNA (around 500 ng) served as template for TCR beta cDNA synthesis primed by a constant-region primer. Three-round nested multiplex PCR performed with slightly modified ARM-PCR produced the TCR beta libraries. Each of the first two PCR rounds ran nine to ten cycles with TRBV1-TRBV30 forward and C-beta reverse primers. TCRdb redid the calling of the multiplex PCR reads with MiXCR, one entry per CDR3 protein. The sample holds 300,000 to 400,000 distinct CDR3 sequences; 65% are singletons and the top ten take roughly 6%. Germline DNA was also extracted, and blood RNA derived from unsorted whole blood. Sequencing used peripheral blood. Receptor source: a man aged 35 to 55 with primary liver carcinoma and hepatitis B virus infection.

This clonotype was detected a few times. The V call is TRBV12-5, the J call TRBJ2-1; 11 bases align to TRBD2. CDR3 size: 18 residues. Germline CDR1 LGHNT, CDR2 FRNRAP. V shed 4 bases, J shed 4 bases, and the junction held 12 bases outside the gene matches. In nucleotides, the CDR3 is TGTGCTAGTGGTTCCGGGACTAGCGGTCTAAGTGGATACAATGAGCAGTTCTTC. Its protein is CASGSGTSGLSGYNEQFF.

J is TRBJ2-7 and V is TRBV20-1; possible D gene TRBD2, 6 bases. V shed 5 bases and J shed 2 bases, with 19 bases lying between them. The CDR3 is made up of 15 amino acids. Germline lookup yields CDR1 DFQATT and CDR2 SNEGSKA (reference sequence). The CDR3 DNA is TGCAGTGCTCGTTCCTCCGGGACTGGAACCTACGAGCAGTACTTC. Encoded protein: CSARSSGTGTYEQYF.